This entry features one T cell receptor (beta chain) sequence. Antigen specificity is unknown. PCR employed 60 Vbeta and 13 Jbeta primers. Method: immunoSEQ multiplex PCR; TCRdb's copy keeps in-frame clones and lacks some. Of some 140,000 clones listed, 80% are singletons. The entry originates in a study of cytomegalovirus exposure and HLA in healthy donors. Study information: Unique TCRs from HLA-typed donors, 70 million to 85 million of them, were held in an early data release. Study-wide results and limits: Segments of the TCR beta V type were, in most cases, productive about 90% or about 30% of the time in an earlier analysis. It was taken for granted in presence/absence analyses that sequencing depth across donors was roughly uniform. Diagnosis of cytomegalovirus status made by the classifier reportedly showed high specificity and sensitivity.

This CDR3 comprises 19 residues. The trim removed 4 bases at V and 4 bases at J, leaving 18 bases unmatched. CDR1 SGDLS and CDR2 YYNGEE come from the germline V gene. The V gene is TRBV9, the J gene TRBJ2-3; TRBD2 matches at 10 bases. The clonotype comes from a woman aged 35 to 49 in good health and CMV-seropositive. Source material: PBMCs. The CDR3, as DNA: TGTGCCAGCAGCATAAACCTAGCGGGAGAAAGTTCGGGGGCAGATACGCAGTATTTT. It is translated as CASSINLAGESSGADTQYF.